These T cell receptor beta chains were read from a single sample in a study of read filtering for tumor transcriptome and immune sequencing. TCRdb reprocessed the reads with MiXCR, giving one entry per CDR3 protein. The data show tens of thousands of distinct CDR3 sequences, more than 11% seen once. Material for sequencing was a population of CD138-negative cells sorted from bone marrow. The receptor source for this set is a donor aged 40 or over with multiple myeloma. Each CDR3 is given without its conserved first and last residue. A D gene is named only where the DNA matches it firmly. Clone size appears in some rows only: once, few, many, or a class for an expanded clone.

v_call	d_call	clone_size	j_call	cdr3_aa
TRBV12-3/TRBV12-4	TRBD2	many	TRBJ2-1	ASSRGTSGRAPVEQF
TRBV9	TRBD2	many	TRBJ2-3	ASSVGGGTSGNVPKDTQY
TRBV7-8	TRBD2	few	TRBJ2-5	ASSSSGRALRETQY
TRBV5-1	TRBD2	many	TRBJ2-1	ASSLVVAGDNEQF
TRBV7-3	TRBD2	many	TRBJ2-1	ASSSLAGRIDEQF
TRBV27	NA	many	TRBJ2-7	ASGSHLSYEQY
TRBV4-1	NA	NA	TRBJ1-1	ASSQNRDEAF
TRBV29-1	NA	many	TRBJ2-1	SVESRRSNEQF
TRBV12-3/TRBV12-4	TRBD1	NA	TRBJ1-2	ASSRDRGYGYT
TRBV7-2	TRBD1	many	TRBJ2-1	ASSVRQGLLFTEQF
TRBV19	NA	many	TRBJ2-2	ASSFPSLLANTGELF
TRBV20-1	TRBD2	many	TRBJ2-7	SASSTSGAYEQY
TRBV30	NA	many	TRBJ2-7	AWSVRGEQY
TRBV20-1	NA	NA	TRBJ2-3	SAPLAGLSTDTQY
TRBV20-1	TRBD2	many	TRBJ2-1	SARAGRASGTHNEQF
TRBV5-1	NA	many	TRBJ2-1	ASSLLASVSSYNEQF
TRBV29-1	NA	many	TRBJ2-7	SGGPGTYEQY
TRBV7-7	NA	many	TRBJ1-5	ASSKGGQSNQPQH
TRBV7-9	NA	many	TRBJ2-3	ASSLWLTTGTDTQY
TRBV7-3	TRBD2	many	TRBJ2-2	ASSFLSGSIPGELF
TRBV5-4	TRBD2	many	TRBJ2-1	ASSSGTSGLNEQF
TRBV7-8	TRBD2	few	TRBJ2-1	ASSSEREDYSEQF
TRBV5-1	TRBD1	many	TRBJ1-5	ASSLGTGDSNQPQH
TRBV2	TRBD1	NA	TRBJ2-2	ASIDRGQETGELF
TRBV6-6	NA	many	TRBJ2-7	ASSSSGYEQY
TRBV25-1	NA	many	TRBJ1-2	ASSDFGSGGYGYT
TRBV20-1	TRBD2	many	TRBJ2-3	SAEVGTSGRRTQY
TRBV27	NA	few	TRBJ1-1	ASSSRGEAF
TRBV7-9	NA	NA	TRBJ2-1	ASSPDRGPSNDQF
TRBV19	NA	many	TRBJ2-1	ASSISLSNEQF
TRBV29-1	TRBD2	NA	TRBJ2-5	SGGGKETQY
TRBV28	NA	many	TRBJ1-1	ASSNSRDTEAF
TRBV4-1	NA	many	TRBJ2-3	ASSQEGTAGSTDTQY
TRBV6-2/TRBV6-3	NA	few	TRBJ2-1	ASSLRANEQF
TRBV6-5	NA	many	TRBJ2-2	ASRGGLNTGELF
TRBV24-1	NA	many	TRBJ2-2	ATSDYPGTGELF
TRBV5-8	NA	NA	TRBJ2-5	ASSPYQGFGETQY
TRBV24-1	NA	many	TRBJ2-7	ATSDLQIQAISYEQY